A single sample gave rise to the 5 T cell receptor beta chains below, sequenced in a study of cytomegalovirus exposure and HLA in healthy donors. Repertoires were generated with immunoSEQ multiplex PCR, while TCRdb's copy carries only in-frame clones and drops some. Of 150,000 to 200,000 clones listed, roughly 80% are singletons. Sequenced input: PBMCs. The receptors here all came from a woman aged 18-29 years in good health and CMV-seropositive.

This sequence joins TRBV4-1 and TRBJ2-2; D unresolved. Between the trimmed V and J ends, which lost 2 bases and 7 bases, there was a span of 8 bases. Germline loops: CDR1 MGHRA, CDR2 YSYEKL. CDR3 length equals 13 residues. The CDR3 nucleotides are TGCGCCAGCAGCCAAATGTCGGTCGGGGAGCTGTTTTTT. This encodes CASSQMSVGELFF.

The chain's CDR3 is CASSPGPLLDEQYF. The DNA of the CDR3 is TGTGCCAGCAGCCCGGGTCCTCTTCTCGACGAGCAGTACTTC. The gene calls are TRBV7-8 and TRBJ2-7; D is unresolved. The CDR3 contains 14 residues. Germline CDR1 is SGHVS and CDR2 is FQNEAQ. Trimming took off 5 bases at V and 5 bases at J, with 16 bases between the two ends.

This clone was picked up one time. V is TRBV18 and J is TRBJ1-4; D is ambiguous. The germline gives CDR1 KGHSH, CDR2 LQKENI. The CDR3 has 11 amino acids. The ends were cut back, 8 bases at V and 5 bases at J, with 6 bases in the middle. The CDR3 region is CASGQNEKLFF. CDR3 nucleotide sequence: TGTGCCAGCGGCCAAAATGAAAAACTGTTTTTT.

This clone was seen once. The CDR3 loop is CASSTTGGDSEQYF. CDR3 sequence (DNA): TGTGCCAGCAGCACCACAGGGGGGGATAGCGAGCAGTACTTC. The chain is built from TRBV5-6 and TRBJ2-7; possibly TRBD1 for D (8 bases). The V end was cut by 4 bases, the J end by 6 bases, with 17 bases between. CDR1 SGHDT and CDR2 YYEEEE come from the germline V gene. The CDR3 loop spans 14 amino acids.

The rearrangement uses TRBV9 and TRBJ2-5; TRBD1 matches 8 bases. The length of the CDR3 is 14 residues. The germline V gene encodes CDR1 SGDLS and CDR2 YYNGEE. V shed 4 bases and J 5 bases; nucleotides not matched to a gene: 7. In DNA, the CDR3 is TGTGCCAGCAGCAAAGACAGGGGAAGGGAGACCCAGTACTTC. Amino acids: CASSKDRGRETQYF.